A selection of T cell receptor beta chains follows, all from one sample in a study of T cell changes during pregnancy in multiple sclerosis. The repertoire was sequenced with immunoSEQ multiplex PCR; TCRdb's copy has only in-frame clones and lacks some. The sample yields about 79,000 clones, under 95% seen once. The sequencing used CD4+ T cells from peripheral blood mononuclear cells, collected in the second trimester of pregnancy. The receptors shown here come from a female donor with multiple sclerosis, enrolled in a pregnancy study. The CDR3 runs from the conserved cysteine through the conserved F or W. The D gene is left open where the match is weak. The size field is filled for only some rows; it gives once, few, many or a size class.

TRBV15	.	TRBJ2-2	.	TGTGCCACCACTGGGACTTTCACCGGGGAGCTGTTTTTT	CATTGTFTGELFF
TRBV28	.	TRBJ1-2	.	TGTGCCAGCAGTTTGAGGAACTATGGCTACACCTTC	CASSLRNYGYTF
TRBV2	.	TRBJ2-7	.	TGTGCCAGCAGTGTACGGGGATTAAGATTGGACTACGAGCAGTACTTC	CASSVRGLRLDYEQYF
TRBV4-1	.	TRBJ2-7	TRBD2	TGCGCCAGCAGCCGGACTAGCGGGAATTACGAGCAGTACTTC	CASSRTSGNYEQYF
TRBV7-9	.	TRBJ1-3	.	TGTGCCAGCAGCTTGGGGGGGCCAAGTCGTAAATACTCTGGAAACACCATATATTTT	CASSLGGPSRKYSGNTIYF
TRBV29-1	.	TRBJ1-2	TRBD1	TGCAGCGTTGGGGGGACAGATGGCTACACCTTC	CSVGGTDGYTF
TRBV7-9	.	TRBJ1-1	TRBD1	TGTGCCAGCAGCTTCGGGACAGCGAACACTGAAGCTTTCTTT	CASSFGTANTEAFF
TRBV7-6	.	TRBJ1-6	TRBD1	TGTGCCAGCAGCTCACAGGGGAGTAATTCACTCCTCCACTTT	CASSSQGSNSLLHF
TRBV11-1	.	TRBJ2-5	.	TGTGCCAGCAGCTACCAAGCGGGCGGAGAGACCCAGTACTTC	CASSYQAGGETQYF
TRBV9	.	TRBJ2-3	TRBD2	TGTGCCAGCTCTCGGGGGGTGTTAACAGATACGCAGTATTTT	CASSRGVLTDTQYF
TRBV11-3	.	TRBJ1-1	.	TGTGCCAGCAGCTTGGGGTGGGGCTCGAACACTGAAGCTTTCTTT	CASSLGWGSNTEAFF
TRBV27	once	TRBJ1-2	TRBD1	TGTGCCAGCAGCAGGGCCGGGACAGGGGTCGGCTACACCTTC	CASSRAGTGVGYTF
TRBV29-1	.	TRBJ2-7	.	TGCAGCGTTGCTGAACAGTTTAACTCCTACGAGCAGTACTTC	CSVAEQFNSYEQYF
TRBV27	.	TRBJ1-5	.	TGTGCCAGTGGGGAGGTGCGCAATCAGCCCCAGCATTTT	CASGEVRNQPQHF
TRBV4-3	.	TRBJ2-7	TRBD2	TGCGCCAGCAGCCAGGCTACTAGCGGCAATTACCCCTACGAGCAGTACTTC	CASSQATSGNYPYEQYF
TRBV19	.	TRBJ2-1	TRBD2	TGTGCCAGTAGTATAGCTGGGACTAGGTCCTACAATGAGCAGTTCTTC	CASSIAGTRSYNEQFF
TRBV28	.	TRBJ2-3	TRBD2	TGTGCCACCAGTACTAGCGGGAGGAGCACAGATACGCAGTATTTT	CATSTSGRSTDTQYF
TRBV7-9	.	TRBJ2-7	TRBD1	TGTGCCAGCAGCTTAAACCGGGACAGGGGCTACGAGCAGTACTTC	CASSLNRDRGYEQYF
TRBV15	.	TRBJ2-7	.	TGTGCCACCAGCAGAGATCTTGGGGCAACCTACGAGCAGTACTTC	CATSRDLGATYEQYF
TRBV7-2	.	TRBJ1-1	.	TGTGCCAGCAGCTTGATCGGGCAGGGGTATACTGAAGCTTTCTTT	CASSLIGQGYTEAFF
TRBV30	.	TRBJ2-3	TRBD1	TGTGCCTGGAGGCCCTTGGACAGGGGTGATACGCAGTATTTT	CAWRPLDRGDTQYF
TRBV6-1	.	TRBJ2-5	.	TGTGCCAGCAGTGAAGCCGAGAGTGCCTATCAGACCCAGTACTTC	CASSEAESAYQTQYF
TRBV30	.	TRBJ1-2	.	TGTGCCTGGAGTGTAGCTGGGGCAGGGTGGGTGGGCTACACCTTC	CAWSVAGAGWVGYTF
TRBV6-5	.	TRBJ1-1	.	TGTGCCAGCAGTGACCAGGGGAGGGATGAAGCTTTCTTT	CASSDQGRDEAFF
TRBV6-5	.	TRBJ1-1	TRBD1	TGTGCCAGCAGAAGACAGGGTGGTGAAGCTTTCTTT	CASRRQGGEAFF
TRBV6-1	few	TRBJ1-6	.	TGTGCCAGCCTAAGGGAGGGGAATTCACCCCTCCACTTT	CASLREGNSPLHF
TRBV6-5	.	TRBJ2-1	TRBD2	TGTGCCAGCAGTTACGAGCGGGGGCTCTACAATGAGCAGTTCTTC	CASSYERGLYNEQFF
TRBV7-2	.	TRBJ1-2	.	TGTGCCAGCAGCTTAGTTGTCCAGGCCGGGGGTTATGGCTACACCTTC	CASSLVVQAGGYGYTF
TRBV7-2	.	TRBJ1-2	.	TGTGCCAGCAGCTTAGGCGGGGGGATACGGGGCTACACCTTC	CASSLGGGIRGYTF
TRBV10-3	.	TRBJ2-3	TRBD2	TGTGCCATCGTAGGGGCGGGGGGCTACACAGATACGCAGTATTTT	CAIVGAGGYTDTQYF
TRBV5-5	.	TRBJ1-5	.	TGTGCCAGCAGTTTTGCGGGACGTCTTAATCAGCCCCAGCATTTT	CASSFAGRLNQPQHF
TRBV4-1	.	TRBJ2-6	.	TGCGCCAGCAGCCAAGTTTCGGGAATCTCTGGGGCCAACGTCCTGACTTTC	CASSQVSGISGANVLTF
TRBV11-3	.	TRBJ2-3	TRBD2	TGTGCCAGCAGCTTAAAGTTAGCGGGAACAGATACGCAGTATTTT	CASSLKLAGTDTQYF
TRBV6-4	.	TRBJ2-1	TRBD2	TGTGCCAGCAGTTGGACTAGCGGGGGGGCTGAGCAGTTCTTC	CASSWTSGGAEQFF
TRBV30	.	TRBJ1-2	.	TGTGCCTGGAGTGTGAAGGGGCGCAGCTATGGCTACACCTTC	CAWSVKGRSYGYTF
TRBV25-1	.	TRBJ2-5	TRBD2	TGTGCCAGCAGTGAATTTACTAGCGGGGGGAAGACCCAGTACTTC	CASSEFTSGGKTQYF
TRBV27	.	TRBJ1-5	TRBD1	TGTGCCAGCAGAACAACGGCGGGACAGGGCAATCAGCCCCAGCATTTT	CASRTTAGQGNQPQHF
TRBV6-5	.	TRBJ2-4	.	TGTGCCAGCAGTTACACACACAGAGCCAAAAACATTCAGTACTTC	CASSYTHRAKNIQYF
TRBV11-2	.	TRBJ1-4	TRBD1	TGTGCCAGCAGCTTAGATTCGCAGGGGGTTGAAAAACTGTTTTTT	CASSLDSQGVEKLFF
TRBV7-3	.	TRBJ2-2	TRBD2	TGTGCCAGCACCCCCAATAGCGGGACAACCGGGGAGCTGTTTTTT	CASTPNSGTTGELFF
TRBV5-1	.	TRBJ2-6	TRBD1	TGCGCCAGCAGCAGTCGGACAGGGGCTTCCTCTGGGGCCAACGTCCTGACTTTC	CASSSRTGASSGANVLTF
TRBV18	.	TRBJ1-5	.	TGTGCCAGCTCACCTGTCGCGGTAGAATATCAGCCCCAGCATTTT	CASSPVAVEYQPQHF
TRBV18	.	TRBJ1-1	.	TGTGCCAGCTCTCCCGGACAAATGAACACTGAAGCTTTCTTT	CASSPGQMNTEAFF
TRBV7-2	.	TRBJ2-1	TRBD1	TGTGCCAGCAGTACAGGGGCATTTTCTAGAAATGAGCAGTTCTTC	CASSTGAFSRNEQFF
TRBV2	.	TRBJ2-3	.	TGTGCCAGCCCGAGAGGGGGAATAACAGATACGCAGTATTTT	CASPRGGITDTQYF
TRBV5-6	.	TRBJ2-5	TRBD1	TGTGCCAGCGTCTACAGGGGGAAGGGGGAGACCCAGTACTTC	CASVYRGKGETQYF
TRBV19	.	TRBJ2-7	TRBD2	TGTGCCAGTAGTTTCAGCGGGATATCCTACGAGCAGTACTTC	CASSFSGISYEQYF
TRBV6-1	.	TRBJ1-5	TRBD1	TGTGCCAGCAGTGAACACCACAGGGGGACCTCCCATCAGCCCCAGCATTTT	CASSEHHRGTSHQPQHF
TRBV4-3	.	TRBJ1-3	.	TGCGCCAGCAGCCAAGGCGGCGCTCGCTCTGGAAACACCATATATTTT	CASSQGGARSGNTIYF
TRBV10-3	.	TRBJ2-2	TRBD1	TGTGCCATCAGTATTGGACAGGGTCAGGTCGGGGAGCTGTTTTTT	CAISIGQGQVGELFF
TRBV20-1	few	TRBJ1-1	TRBD1	TGCAGGACGACAGGGATCACTGAAGCTTTCTTT	CRTTGITEAFF
TRBV19	.	TRBJ1-6	.	TGTGCCAGTAGTACCTCCGGGGGGAGGGATTCACCCCTCCACTTT	CASSTSGGRDSPLHF
TRBV6-6	.	TRBJ2-5	.	TGTGCCAGCAGTTACCTGGTTGGGGGGCAAGAGACCCAGTACTTC	CASSYLVGGQETQYF
TRBV7-9	.	TRBJ2-5	TRBD1	TGTGCCAGCAGCCGTTGGACAGGGTCCTCACAAGAGACCCAGTACTTC	CASSRWTGSSQETQYF